Listed below are T cell receptor beta chains from one sample, sequenced in a study of technical replicates of blood from a handful of donors. Some clones are missing from TCRdb's copy, which holds only in-frame ones; the method was immunoSEQ multiplex PCR. This sample yields approximately 79,000 clones, of which 75% to 95% are seen a single time; 0.39% belongs to the top ten. Sequenced: T cells isolated from PBMCs. All receptors come from a human donor in good health. The CDR3 runs from the conserved cysteine through the conserved F or W. The D gene is left open where the match is weak. Rows may omit the clone size; those that give it use once, few, many or a size class.

J: TRBJ2-2; size: NA; V: TRBV7-3; D: NA; CDR3: CASSVSGELFF; DNA: TGTGCCAGCAGCGTCTCCGGGGAGCTGTTTTTT
J: TRBJ2-3; size: NA; V: TRBV6-4; D: NA; CDR3: CASSDRGRVLSTDTQYF; DNA: TGTGCCAGCAGTGATAGGGGAAGGGTTCTAAGCACAGATACGCAGTATTTT
J: TRBJ2-5; size: NA; V: TRBV7-9; D: NA; CDR3: CASSFYQFGEETQYF; DNA: TGTGCCAGCAGCTTTTATCAATTCGGGGAAGAGACCCAGTACTTC
J: TRBJ2-7; size: NA; V: TRBV7-2; D: NA; CDR3: CASSPSIGGYEQYF; DNA: TGTGCCAGCAGCCCTTCAATAGGGGGCTACGAGCAGTACTTC
J: TRBJ2-1; size: NA; V: TRBV7-2; D: TRBD2; CDR3: CASSLQREGFEQFF; DNA: TGTGCCAGCAGCTTACAGCGGGAGGGGTTTGAGCAGTTCTTC
J: TRBJ1-2; size: NA; V: TRBV25-1; D: TRBD1; CDR3: CASSGTGRGYGYTF; DNA: TGTGCCAGCAGTGGGACAGGGCGCGGCTATGGCTACACCTTC
J: TRBJ1-2; size: NA; V: TRBV29-1; D: NA; CDR3: CSVGDRNYGYTF; DNA: TGCAGCGTTGGAGACAGGAACTATGGCTACACCTTC
J: TRBJ2-1; size: NA; V: TRBV29-1; D: NA; CDR3: CSVEGGLDDSYNEQFF; DNA: TGCAGCGTTGAAGGAGGTCTAGATGACTCCTACAATGAGCAGTTCTTC
J: TRBJ2-7; size: NA; V: TRBV10-3; D: TRBD2; CDR3: CAINVAGGSYEQYF; DNA: TGTGCCATCAACGTAGCGGGAGGGTCCTACGAGCAGTACTTC
J: TRBJ2-3; size: NA; V: TRBV9; D: TRBD1; CDR3: CASSTNSRDRDTDTQYF; DNA: TGTGCCAGCTCCACGAATTCCCGGGACAGGGACACAGATACGCAGTATTTT
J: TRBJ2-3; size: NA; V: TRBV13; D: TRBD2; CDR3: CASSSGPAGVGTDTQYF; DNA: TGTGCCAGCAGCTCTGGCCCAGCGGGAGTAGGGACAGATACGCAGTATTTT
J: TRBJ2-7; size: NA; V: TRBV9; D: NA; CDR3: CASSVGLFYEQYF; DNA: TGTGCCAGCAGCGTAGGACTATTCTACGAGCAGTACTTC
J: TRBJ2-1; size: NA; V: TRBV14; D: TRBD2; CDR3: CASSQDWTSGRDNEQFF; DNA: TGTGCCAGCAGCCAAGATTGGACTAGCGGGAGAGACAATGAGCAGTTCTTC
J: TRBJ1-1; size: once; V: TRBV6-1; D: TRBD1; CDR3: CASSGDREVTEAFF; DNA: TGTGCCAGCAGTGGGGACAGGGAGGTCACTGAAGCTTTCTTT
J: TRBJ2-2; size: NA; V: TRBV7-3; D: TRBD2; CDR3: CASSALAGEAGELFF; DNA: TGTGCCAGCAGCGCACTAGCGGGAGAGGCCGGGGAGCTGTTTTTT
J: TRBJ1-2; size: NA; V: TRBV29-1; D: NA; CDR3: CSVGDGGRNYGYTF; DNA: TGCAGCGTTGGAGACGGCGGGAGAAACTATGGCTACACCTTC
J: TRBJ2-1; size: NA; V: TRBV7-3; D: NA; CDR3: CASSIRDYNEQFF; DNA: TGTGCCAGCAGCATCCGGGACTACAATGAGCAGTTCTTC
J: TRBJ1-4; size: NA; V: TRBV27; D: TRBD1; CDR3: CASSPRDRGDNEKLFF; DNA: TGTGCCAGCAGTCCCCGGGACAGGGGGGATAATGAAAAACTGTTTTTT
J: TRBJ2-3; size: NA; V: TRBV7-9; D: TRBD2; CDR3: CASSTWTSGSTDTQYF; DNA: TGTGCCAGCAGCACATGGACTAGCGGGAGCACAGATACGCAGTATTTT
J: TRBJ2-6; size: NA; V: TRBV19; D: NA; CDR3: CASSITGYGANVLTF; DNA: TGTGCCAGTAGTATTACAGGGTATGGGGCCAACGTCCTGACTTTC
J: TRBJ2-3; size: NA; V: TRBV6-6; D: TRBD2; CDR3: CASSYSSGSTDTQYF; DNA: TGTGCCAGCAGTTACTCTAGCGGGAGCACAGATACGCAGTATTTT
J: TRBJ2-7; size: NA; V: TRBV19; D: NA; CDR3: CASSTGSSYEQYF; DNA: TGTGCCAGTTCCACAGGAAGCTCCTACGAGCAGTACTTC
J: TRBJ2-3; size: NA; V: TRBV10-3; D: TRBD2; CDR3: CAISLAGSKTDTQYF; DNA: TGTGCCATCAGTTTAGCGGGGAGTAAGACAGATACGCAGTATTTT
J: TRBJ2-1; size: NA; V: TRBV4-3; D: TRBD2; CDR3: CASSLLAGANEQFF; DNA: TGCGCCAGCAGCTTACTAGCGGGAGCCAATGAGCAGTTCTTC
J: TRBJ1-5; size: NA; V: TRBV30; D: NA; CDR3: CAWSKGTPDQPQHF; DNA: TGTGCCTGGAGCAAGGGGACTCCCGATCAGCCCCAGCATTTT
J: TRBJ1-2; size: NA; V: TRBV19; D: TRBD1; CDR3: CASSTSGQAPYGYTF; DNA: TGTGCCAGTAGTACGAGCGGACAGGCACCTTATGGCTACACCTTC
J: TRBJ2-5; size: NA; V: TRBV11-3; D: NA; CDR3: CASSPGGGSLQETQYF; DNA: TGTGCCAGCAGTCCAGGGGGCGGGAGCTTACAAGAGACCCAGTACTTC
J: TRBJ2-7; size: NA; V: TRBV11-3; D: TRBD2; CDR3: CASSLVASGRARYEQYF; DNA: TGTGCCAGCAGCTTAGTTGCTAGCGGGAGGGCCAGGTACGAGCAGTACTTC
J: TRBJ1-2; size: few; V: TRBV14; D: NA; CDR3: CASSQLGAGYGYTF; DNA: TGTGCCAGCAGCCAATTGGGGGCAGGGTATGGCTACACCTTC
J: TRBJ2-1; size: NA; V: TRBV4-1; D: NA; CDR3: CASSPPRGQFF; DNA: TGCGCCAGCAGTCCGCCCCGGGGGCAGTTCTTC
J: TRBJ2-3; size: NA; V: TRBV30; D: NA; CDR3: CAWSAQVISDTQYF; DNA: TGTGCCTGGAGTGCGCAGGTTATATCAGATACGCAGTATTTT
J: TRBJ2-1; size: NA; V: TRBV7-9; D: NA; CDR3: CASSPGPEWNEQFF; DNA: TGTGCCAGCAGCCCTGGCCCGGAGTGGAATGAGCAGTTCTTC
J: TRBJ1-1; size: NA; V: TRBV5-6; D: TRBD1; CDR3: CASRRQGAMAFF; DNA: TGTGCCAGCAGAAGGCAGGGGGCGATGGCTTTCTTT
J: TRBJ2-1; size: once; V: TRBV18; D: NA; CDR3: CASSPPSTNEQFF; DNA: TGTGCCAGCTCACCCCCCAGTACCAATGAGCAGTTCTTC